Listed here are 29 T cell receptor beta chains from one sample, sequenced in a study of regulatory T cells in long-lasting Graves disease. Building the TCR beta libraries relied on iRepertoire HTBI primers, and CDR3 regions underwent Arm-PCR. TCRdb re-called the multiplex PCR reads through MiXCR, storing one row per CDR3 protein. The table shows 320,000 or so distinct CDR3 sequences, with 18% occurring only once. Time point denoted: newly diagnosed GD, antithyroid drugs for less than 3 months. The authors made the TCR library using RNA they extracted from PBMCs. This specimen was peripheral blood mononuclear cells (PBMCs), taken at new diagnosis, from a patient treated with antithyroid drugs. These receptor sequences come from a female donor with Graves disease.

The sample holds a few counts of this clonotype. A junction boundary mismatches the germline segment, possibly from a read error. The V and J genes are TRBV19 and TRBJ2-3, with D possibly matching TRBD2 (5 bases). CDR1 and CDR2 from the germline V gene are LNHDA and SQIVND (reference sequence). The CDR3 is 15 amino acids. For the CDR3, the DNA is TGTGTCAGTAGTATAGGTCGGGGTTCGTCAGATACGCAGTATTTT. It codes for CVSSIGRGSSDTQYF.

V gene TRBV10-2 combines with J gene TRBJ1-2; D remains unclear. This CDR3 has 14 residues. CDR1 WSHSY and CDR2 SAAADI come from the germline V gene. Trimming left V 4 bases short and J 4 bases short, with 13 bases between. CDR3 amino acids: CASSGEQHLYGYTF. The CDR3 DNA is TGCGCCAGCAGTGGTGAACAGCACCTCTATGGCTACACCTTC.

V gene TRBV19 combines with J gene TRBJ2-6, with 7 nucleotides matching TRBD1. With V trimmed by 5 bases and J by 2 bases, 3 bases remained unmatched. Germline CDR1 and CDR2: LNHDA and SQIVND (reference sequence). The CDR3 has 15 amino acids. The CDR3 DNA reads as TGTGCCAGTAGTGACAGGGTCGCTGGGGCCAACGTCCTGACTTTC. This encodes CASSDRVAGANVLTF. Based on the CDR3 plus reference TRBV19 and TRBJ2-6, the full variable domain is DGGITQSPKYLFRKEGQNVTLSCEQNLNHDAMYWYRQDPGQGLRLIYYSQIVNDFQKGDIAEGYSVSREKKESFPLTVTSAQKNPTAFYLCASSDRVAGANVLTFGAGSRLTVL.

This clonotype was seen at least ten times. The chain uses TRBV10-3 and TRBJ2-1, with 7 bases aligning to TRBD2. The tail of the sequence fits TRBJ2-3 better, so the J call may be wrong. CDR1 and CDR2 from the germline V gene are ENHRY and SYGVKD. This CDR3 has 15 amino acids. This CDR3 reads CAISPGLVLSPTQYF. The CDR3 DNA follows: TGTGCCATCAGCCCCGGACTAGTTCTCTCCCCTACGCAGTATTTT.

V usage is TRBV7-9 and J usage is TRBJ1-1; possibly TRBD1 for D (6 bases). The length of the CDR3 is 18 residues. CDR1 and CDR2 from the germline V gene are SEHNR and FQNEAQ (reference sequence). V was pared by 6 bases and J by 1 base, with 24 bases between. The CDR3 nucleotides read TGTGCCAGCAGTTTGACTAGCCCGGGGGCCGGGAGGAACACTGAAGCTTTCTTT. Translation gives CASSLTSPGAGRNTEAFF.

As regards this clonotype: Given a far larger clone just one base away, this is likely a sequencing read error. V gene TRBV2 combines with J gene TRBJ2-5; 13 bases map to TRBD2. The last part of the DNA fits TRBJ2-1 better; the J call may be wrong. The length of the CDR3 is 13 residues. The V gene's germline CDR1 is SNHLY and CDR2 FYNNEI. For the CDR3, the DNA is TGTGCCAGCAGGCGACTAGCGGGAGGCGAGCAGTTCTTC. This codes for CASRRLAGGEQFF.

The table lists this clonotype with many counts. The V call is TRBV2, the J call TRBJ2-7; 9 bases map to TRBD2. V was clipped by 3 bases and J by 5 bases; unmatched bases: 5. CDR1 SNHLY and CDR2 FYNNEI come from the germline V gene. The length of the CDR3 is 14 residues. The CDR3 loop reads CASSEWASGNEQYF. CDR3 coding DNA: TGTGCCAGCAGTGAGTGGGCTAGCGGGAACGAGCAGTACTTC. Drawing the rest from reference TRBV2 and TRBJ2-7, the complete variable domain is EPEVTQTPSHQVTQMGQEVILRCVPISNHLYFYWYRQILGQKVEFLVSFYNNEISEKSEIFDDQFSVERPDGSNFTLKIRSTKLEDSAMYFCASSEWASGNEQYFGPGTRLTVT.

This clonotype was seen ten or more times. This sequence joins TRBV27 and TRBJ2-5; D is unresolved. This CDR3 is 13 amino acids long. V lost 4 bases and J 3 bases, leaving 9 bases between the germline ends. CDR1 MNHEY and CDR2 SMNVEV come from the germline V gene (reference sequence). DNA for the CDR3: TGTGCCAGCAGTTATGTGGGCGAAGAGACCCAGTACTTC. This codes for CASSYVGEETQYF.

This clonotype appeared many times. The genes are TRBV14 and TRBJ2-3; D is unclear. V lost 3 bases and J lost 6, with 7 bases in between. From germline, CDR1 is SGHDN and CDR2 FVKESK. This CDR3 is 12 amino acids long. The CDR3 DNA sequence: TGTGCCAGCAGCCAGGGGTTGGATACGCAGTATTTT. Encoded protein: CASSQGLDTQYF.

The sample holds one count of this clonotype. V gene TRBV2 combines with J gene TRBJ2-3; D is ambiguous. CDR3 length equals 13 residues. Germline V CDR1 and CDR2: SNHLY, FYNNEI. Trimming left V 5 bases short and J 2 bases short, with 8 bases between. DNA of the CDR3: TGTGCCAGCAGTTTAAGGGCCACAGATACGCAGTATTTT. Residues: CASSLRATDTQYF.

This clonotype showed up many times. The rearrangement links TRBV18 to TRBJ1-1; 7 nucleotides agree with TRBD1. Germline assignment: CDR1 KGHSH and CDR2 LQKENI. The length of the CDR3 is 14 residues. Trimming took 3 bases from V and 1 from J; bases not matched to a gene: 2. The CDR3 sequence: CASSPDRQNTEAFF. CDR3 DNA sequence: TGTGCCAGCTCACCGGACAGGCAGAACACTGAAGCTTTCTTT.

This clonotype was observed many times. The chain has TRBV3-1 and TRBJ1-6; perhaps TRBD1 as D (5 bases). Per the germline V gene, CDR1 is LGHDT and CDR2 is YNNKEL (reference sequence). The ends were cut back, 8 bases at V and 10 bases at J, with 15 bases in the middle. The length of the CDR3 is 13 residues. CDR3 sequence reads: CASARVRDSPLHF. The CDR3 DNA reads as TGTGCCAGCGCGAGGGTGAGGGACTCACCCCTCCACTTT.

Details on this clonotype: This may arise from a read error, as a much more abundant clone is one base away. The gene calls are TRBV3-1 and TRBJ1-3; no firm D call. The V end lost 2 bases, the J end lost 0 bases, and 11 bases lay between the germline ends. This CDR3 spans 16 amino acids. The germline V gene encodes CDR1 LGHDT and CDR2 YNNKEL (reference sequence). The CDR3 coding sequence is TGTGCCAGCAGCCAATTTCGACTCCTCTCTGGAAACACCATATATTTT. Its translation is CASSQFRLLSGNTIYF.

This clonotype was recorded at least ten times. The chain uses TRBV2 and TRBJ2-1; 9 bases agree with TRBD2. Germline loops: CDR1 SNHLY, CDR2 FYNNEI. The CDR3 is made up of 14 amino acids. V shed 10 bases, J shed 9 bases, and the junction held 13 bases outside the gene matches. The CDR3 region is CATLAGRGRAEQFF. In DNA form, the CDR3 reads TGTGCCACCCTAGCGGGACGAGGGCGGGCTGAGCAGTTCTTC.

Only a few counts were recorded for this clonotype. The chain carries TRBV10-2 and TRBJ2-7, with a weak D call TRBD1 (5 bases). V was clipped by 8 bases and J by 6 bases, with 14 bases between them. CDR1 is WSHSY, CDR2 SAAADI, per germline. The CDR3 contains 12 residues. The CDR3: CASLQGRGEQYF. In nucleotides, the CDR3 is TGCGCCAGCCTCCAGGGTCGCGGCGAGCAGTACTTC.

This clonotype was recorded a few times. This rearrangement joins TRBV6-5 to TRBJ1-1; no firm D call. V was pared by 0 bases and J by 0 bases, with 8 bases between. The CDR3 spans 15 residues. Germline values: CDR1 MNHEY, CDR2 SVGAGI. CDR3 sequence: CASSYSNIMNTEAFF. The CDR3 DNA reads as TGTGCCAGCAGTTACTCAAATATAATGAACACTGAAGCTTTCTTT.

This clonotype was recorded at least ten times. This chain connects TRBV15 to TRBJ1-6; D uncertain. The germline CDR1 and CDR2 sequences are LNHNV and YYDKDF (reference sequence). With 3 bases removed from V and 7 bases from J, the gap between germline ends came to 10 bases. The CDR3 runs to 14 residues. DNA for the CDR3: TGTGCCACCAGCAGCCGGCGGTCGAATTCACCCCTCCACTTT. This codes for CATSSRRSNSPLHF.

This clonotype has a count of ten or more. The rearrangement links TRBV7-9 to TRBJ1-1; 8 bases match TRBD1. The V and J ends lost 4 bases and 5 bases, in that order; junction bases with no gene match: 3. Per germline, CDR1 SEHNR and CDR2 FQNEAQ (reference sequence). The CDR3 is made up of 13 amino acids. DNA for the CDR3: TGTGCCAGCAGCTCCTACAGGGGGACTGAAGCTTTCTTT. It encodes CASSSYRGTEAFF.

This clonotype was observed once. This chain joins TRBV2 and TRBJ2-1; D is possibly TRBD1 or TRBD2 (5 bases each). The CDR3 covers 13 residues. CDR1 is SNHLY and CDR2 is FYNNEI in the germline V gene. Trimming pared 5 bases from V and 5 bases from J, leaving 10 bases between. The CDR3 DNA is TGTGCCAGCAGTAAGGGACGGGACAATGAGCAGTTCTTC. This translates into CASSKGRDNEQFF.

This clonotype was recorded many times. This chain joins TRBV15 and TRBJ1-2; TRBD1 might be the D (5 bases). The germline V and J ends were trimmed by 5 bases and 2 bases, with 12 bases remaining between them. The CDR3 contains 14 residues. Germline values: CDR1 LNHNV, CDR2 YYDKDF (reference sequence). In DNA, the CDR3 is TGTGCCACCAGCGTCGGGACGGAGAACTATGGCTACACCTTC. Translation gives CATSVGTENYGYTF.

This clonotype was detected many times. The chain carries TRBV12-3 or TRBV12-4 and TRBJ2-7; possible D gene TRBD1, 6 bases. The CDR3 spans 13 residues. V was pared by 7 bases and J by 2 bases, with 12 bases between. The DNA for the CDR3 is TGTGCCAGCAACGAAGGGGGAGCCTACGAGCAGTACTTC. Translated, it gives CASNEGGAYEQYF.

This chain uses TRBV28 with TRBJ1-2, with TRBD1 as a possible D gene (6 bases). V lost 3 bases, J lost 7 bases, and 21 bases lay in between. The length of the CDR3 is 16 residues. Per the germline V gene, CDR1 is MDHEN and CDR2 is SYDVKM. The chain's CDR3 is CASSLETAHRQAGYTF. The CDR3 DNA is TGTGCCAGCAGTTTGGAGACAGCTCACAGACAGGCTGGCTACACCTTC.

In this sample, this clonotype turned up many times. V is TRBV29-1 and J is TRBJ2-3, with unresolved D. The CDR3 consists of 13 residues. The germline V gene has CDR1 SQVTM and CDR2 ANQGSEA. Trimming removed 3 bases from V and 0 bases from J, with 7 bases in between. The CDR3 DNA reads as TGCAGCGTTGACCAGTCTAGCACAGATACGCAGTATTTT. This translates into CSVDQSSTDTQYF.

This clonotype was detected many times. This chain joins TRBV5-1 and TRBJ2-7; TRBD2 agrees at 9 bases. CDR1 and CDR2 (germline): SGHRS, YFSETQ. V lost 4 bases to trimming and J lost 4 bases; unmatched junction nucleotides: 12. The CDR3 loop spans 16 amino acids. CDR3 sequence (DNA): TGCGCCAGCAGCCCGGACAGCGGGGGGAGGTCATACGAGCAGTACTTC. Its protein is CASSPDSGGRSYEQYF. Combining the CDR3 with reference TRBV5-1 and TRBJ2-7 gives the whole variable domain KAGVTQTPRYLIKTRGQQVTLSCSPISGHRSVSWYQQTPGQGLQFLFEYFSETQRNKGNFPGRFSGRQFSNSRSEMNVSTLELGDSALYLCASSPDSGGRSYEQYFGPGTRLTVT.

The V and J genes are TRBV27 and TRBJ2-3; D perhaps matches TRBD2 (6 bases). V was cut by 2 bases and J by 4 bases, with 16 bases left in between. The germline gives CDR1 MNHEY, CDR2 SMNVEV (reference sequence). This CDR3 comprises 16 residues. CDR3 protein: CASSLLGRGVPDTQYF. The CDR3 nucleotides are TGTGCCAGCAGTTTACTTGGGCGGGGAGTTCCAGATACGCAGTATTTT.

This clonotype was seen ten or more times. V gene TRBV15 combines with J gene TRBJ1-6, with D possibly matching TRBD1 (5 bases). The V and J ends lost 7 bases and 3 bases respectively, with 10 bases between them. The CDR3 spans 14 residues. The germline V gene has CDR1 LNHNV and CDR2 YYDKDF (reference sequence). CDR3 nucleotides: TGTGCCACCACGGGGCGTAACTATAATTCACCCCTCCACTTT. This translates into CATTGRNYNSPLHF.

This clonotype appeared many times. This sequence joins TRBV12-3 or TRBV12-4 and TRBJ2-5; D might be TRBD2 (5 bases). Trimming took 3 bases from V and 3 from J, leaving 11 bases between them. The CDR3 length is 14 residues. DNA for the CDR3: TGTGCCAGCAGTTTTTCGGGGAAAGAAGAGACCCAGTACTTC. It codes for CASSFSGKEETQYF.

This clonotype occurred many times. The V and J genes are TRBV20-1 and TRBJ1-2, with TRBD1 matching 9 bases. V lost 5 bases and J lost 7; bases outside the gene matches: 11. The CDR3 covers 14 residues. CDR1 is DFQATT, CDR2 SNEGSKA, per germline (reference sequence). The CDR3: CSAGVRDRVGGYTF. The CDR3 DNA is TGCAGTGCTGGAGTCCGGGACAGGGTGGGTGGCTACACCTTC.

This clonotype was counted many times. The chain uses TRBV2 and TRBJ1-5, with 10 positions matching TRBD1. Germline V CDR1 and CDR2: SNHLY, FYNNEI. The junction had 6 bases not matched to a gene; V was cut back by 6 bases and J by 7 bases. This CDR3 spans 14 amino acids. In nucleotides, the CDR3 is TGTGCCAGCAGCAGAAGGGACAGGGGCCAGCCCCAGCATTTT. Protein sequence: CASSRRDRGQPQHF.